This entry is about one T cell receptor (beta chain). The antigen remains unidentified. The data derive from a study of CD8 T cells in ankylosing spondylitis. J lost 2 bases, V lost 6 bases, and 13 bases had no gene match. The CDR3 totals 17 residues. Study results and limitations: Among TCR beta sequences, a motif of 7 to 9 highly homologous variants appeared characteristic of ankylosing spondylitis blood.

TCRdb recomputed calls from the 5' RACE reads with MiXCR, one row per CDR3 protein. The profile shows 150,000 to 200,000 distinct CDR3 sequences, 25% to 35% of them singletons. The J gene is TRBJ1-2, the V gene TRBV12-3 or TRBV12-4; 9 bases map to TRBD1. The origin of this receptor is a male donor with ankylosing spondylitis. Sequenced sample: synovial fluid, either unsorted or a sorted T cell fraction (not recorded which). Here the CDR3 reads CASSRALPDRGNYGYTF. As DNA, the CDR3 is TGTGCCAGCAGCCGTGCCCTCCCCGACAGGGGGAACTATGGCTACACCTTC.